This TCR beta chain was captured in a study of blood T cell repertoires in COVID-19. Study-level information: There were acute and convalescent COVID-19 samples, and they came from the United States, Italy and Spain.

As processed by the authors: Scientists estimated how many nucleated cells there were by amplifying reference gene primers. The assay was immunoSEQ multiplex PCR, and TCRdb's table has in-frame clones only and misses some. Clone size and V and J calls were adopted from that table, with D and trimming inferred from the DNA. This sample yields about 330,000 clones, of which approximately 89% are seen a single time; around 5% belongs to the top ten. Recovered status applied to Cohort 3 donors who had two consecutive negative PCRs. It also applied to those with clearance or with symptom resolution. This receptor was identified in a man aged 30 to 45 who had recovered from COVID-19. The sequencing input was PBMCs or T cells enriched from blood (not recorded which).

CDR3 residues: CASNLDGRGTEAFF. The CDR3 nucleotides are TGTGCCAGCAACCTGGACGGAAGGGGCACTGAAGCTTTCTTT. V and J are TRBV6-5 and TRBJ1-1; a weak D match, TRBD1 (5 bases). V was shortened by 7 bases and J by 4 bases, with 16 bases between the two germline ends. This CDR3 has 14 residues. From germline, CDR1 is MNHEY and CDR2 SVGAGI.